The 10 T cell receptor beta chains below were found in one sample sequenced in a study of T cell responses to AZD1222 COVID-19 vaccine. Method: immunoSEQ multiplex PCR; TCRdb's copy keeps in-frame clones and lacks some. Of about 180,000 clones listed, approximately 95% were seen once; the top ten hold roughly 1%. Sequenced material: peripheral blood, taken 28 days after the second dose of the MenACWY control vaccine. Source of these receptors: an adult who received the MenACWY meningococcal vaccine as a control.

This chain uses TRBV5-1 with TRBJ1-1; D remains unclear. CDR1 is SGHRS and CDR2 is YFSETQ in the germline V gene. This CDR3 contains 13 residues. V was cut by 2 bases and J by 2 bases, with 7 bases left in between. CDR3 loop: CASSFSGNTEAFF. The DNA for the CDR3 is TGCGCCAGCAGCTTTAGCGGAAACACTGAAGCTTTCTTT.

V usage is TRBV9 and J usage is TRBJ2-1, with a weak D call TRBD1 (5 bases). V was clipped by 0 bases and J by 2 bases, with 9 bases between them. CDR1 and CDR2 (germline): SGDLS, YYNGEE. There are 15 residues in the CDR3. CDR3 bases: TGTGCCAGCAGCGTAGAGGGGCCGGCCTACAATGAGCAGTTCTTC. Protein sequence: CASSVEGPAYNEQFF.

The gene calls are TRBV3-1 (or the pseudogene TRBV3-2) and TRBJ1-3; 9 bases agree with TRBD1. The germline CDR1 and CDR2 sequences are LGHDT and YNNKEL (reference sequence). The CDR3 has 15 residues. The V segment lost 4 bases and the J segment 7 bases; nucleotides outside the gene matches: 8. The DNA for the CDR3 is TGTGCCAGCAGCCGCCGGGACAGGGCTCCGAACACCATATATTTT. Translation: CASSRRDRAPNTIYF.

As concerns this clone: Other nucleotide sequences in the sample specify the same CDR3. The genes are TRBV2 and TRBJ1-5; D is undetermined. The V and J ends lost 4 bases and 3 bases respectively, with 4 bases between them. The germline V gene has CDR1 SNHLY and CDR2 FYNNEI. This CDR3 spans 12 amino acids. The CDR3 DNA sequence: TGTGCCAGCAGTGGAGACAATCAGCCCCAGCATTTT. Translated: CASSGDNQPQHF.

The genes are TRBV3-1 (or the pseudogene TRBV3-2) and TRBJ1-1, with D possibly matching TRBD1 (6 bases). The germline gives CDR1 LGHDT, CDR2 YNNKEL (reference sequence). This CDR3 is 17 amino acids long. Trimming took 1 base from V and 0 from J, leaving 15 bases between them. The CDR3: CASSQVPSGGLNTEAFF. Written as DNA, the CDR3 is TGTGCCAGCAGCCAAGTCCCCTCCGGGGGCCTGAACACTGAAGCTTTCTTT.

The chain employs TRBV30 and TRBJ2-5; D remains ambiguous. V was cut by 2 bases and J by 2 bases, with 9 bases left in between. Germline V gives CDR1 GTSNPN, CDR2 SVGIG (reference sequence). The CDR3 sequence is 13 residues long. The CDR3 is CAWSFVGQETQYF. As DNA, the CDR3 is TGTGCCTGGAGTTTTGTGGGGCAAGAGACCCAGTACTTC. Supplemented by reference TRBV30 and TRBJ2-5, the full variable domain reads SQTIHQWPATLVQPVGSPLSLECTVEGTSNPNLYWYRQAAGRGLQLLFYSVGIGQISSEVPQNLSASRPQDRQFILSSKKLLLSDSGFYLCAWSFVGQETQYFGPGTRLLVL.

This chain links TRBV19 with TRBJ2-7, with D tentatively TRBD2 (5 bases). The germline V gene has CDR1 LNHDA and CDR2 SQIVND (reference sequence). Trimming cost V 1 base and J 3 bases, with 10 bases left between them. The CDR3 contains 14 residues. This chain's CDR3 is CASSIVTSGYEQYF. CDR3 sequence (DNA): TGTGCCAGTAGTATAGTAACGAGCGGCTACGAGCAGTACTTC.

This sequence joins TRBV12-3 or TRBV12-4 and TRBJ1-1; D remains unclear. CDR3 length: 11 residues. Deletions cut 7 bases from V and 4 bases from J, with 7 bases between. This chain's CDR3 is CASTGGTEAFF. The CDR3 nucleotides are TGTGCCAGCACGGGCGGCACTGAAGCTTTCTTT.

The genes are TRBV19 and TRBJ1-5; 7 bases are a match to TRBD1. Germline V gives CDR1 LNHDA, CDR2 SQIVND (reference sequence). This CDR3 has 17 amino acids. Trimming at V came to 3 bases and at J to 2 bases, leaving 10 bases not matched to a gene. The CDR3 coding sequence is TGTGCCAGTAGTATGTTTGGTCGGCAGGGGGGCAATCAGCCCCAGCATTTT. Its protein product is CASSMFGRQGGNQPQHF.

This chain uses TRBV6-2 or TRBV6-3 with TRBJ1-2; D remains unclear. The CDR3 contains 11 residues. CDR1 and CDR2 (germline): MNHEY, SVGEGT. V lost 6 bases and J 8 bases, leaving 10 bases between the germline ends. The CDR3 loop is CASSRDVGYTF. CDR3 nucleotides: TGTGCCAGCAGCCGAGACGTAGGCTACACCTTC.